The entry below gives a single TCR beta chain sequence along with its context. Its target is unknown. There were TCR beta CDR3 regions amplified from RNA transcripts. The TCR CDR3 first-round RT-PCR relied on the HTBI primer set. TCRdb reprocessed the multiplex PCR reads via MiXCR and lists one record per CDR3 protein. The table shows about 590,000 distinct CDR3 sequences, with 12% to 15% occurring only once. The trim removed 1 base at V and 5 bases at J, leaving 12 bases unmatched. CDR1 and CDR2 (germline): LGHNA, YNFKEQ. The CDR3 consists of 18 residues. These data come from a study of T cells in Graves' hyperthyroidism and ophthalmopathy. Findings and caveats of the study: Blood also carried most thyroid clonotypes expanded above 0.001.

Sequenced input: blood. The chain employs TRBV4-2 and TRBJ2-3; 10 nucleotides agree with TRBD1. The receptor comes from a young woman with Graves' ophthalmopathy. In DNA, the CDR3 is TGTGCCAGCAGCCAAGTCTCTTTCTGGACAGGGGGATTAGATACGCAGTATTTT. This gives the protein CASSQVSFWTGGLDTQYF.